What follows is one TCR beta chain and its context. Its antigen is not identified. Time point indicated: baseline pretreatment blood. This sample's treatment: 15 Gy SBRT to primary tumor, nephrectomy 4 weeks later. Clear cell pathology was present in this patient's renal cell carcinoma. TCRdb's table, derived via immunoSEQ multiplex PCR, lists solely in-frame clones and lacks some. The sample includes 150,000 or so clones, 88% of them seen just once. This specimen belongs to a study of radiation and T cells in renal cell carcinoma. About the research overall: Nephrectomy followed 15 Gy stereotactic body radiation by 4 weeks.

Study-wide results and caveats: In blood, top tumor clones expanded by 2 weeks, shrinking by 4.

The CDR3 covers 16 residues. Trimming removed 0 bases at V and 8 bases at J, with 17 bases between. CDR1 is SGHRS and CDR2 is YFSETQ in the germline V gene. Specimen: blood, collected from a patient whose treatment included radiotherapy and nephrectomy. The genes are TRBV5-1 and TRBJ1-4; unclear D gene. The origin of this receptor is a woman in her seventies with renal cell carcinoma. Written as DNA, the CDR3 is TGCGCCAGCAGCTTGGGGTCGGGAGGACTTGGGGAAAAACTGTTTTTT. This encodes CASSLGSGGLGEKLFF.